Following are 11 T cell receptor beta chains from one sample sequenced in a study of T cells after yellow fever vaccination. TCRdb recomputed calls from the 5' RACE reads with MiXCR, one row per CDR3 protein. Among 400,000 to 650,000 distinct CDR3 sequences listed, around a fifth were seen once. The specimen comprised PBMCs, sampled about 20 days after the first yellow fever vaccination. The receptors originated from a man between 18 and 35 years old who received the YFV17D yellow fever vaccine.

This clonotype was counted only a few times. The chain joins TRBV20-1 to TRBJ1-6; 7 bases fit TRBD1. Germline values: CDR1 DFQATT, CDR2 SNEGSKA (reference sequence). The CDR3 is 13 residues long. Unmatched junction bases numbered 5, after V lost 3 bases and J lost 9 bases. The CDR3 bases are TGCAGTGCTAGTCCAGGGGGGGGTTCACCCCTCCACTTT. Protein sequence: CSASPGGGSPLHF.

In its sample, this clonotype was seen a few times. The chain has TRBV7-2 and TRBJ1-2, with D perhaps TRBD1 (5 bases). The CDR3 runs 14 residues. CDR1 and CDR2 from the germline V gene are SGHTA and FQGNSA. V was trimmed by 5 bases and J by 8 bases, leaving 18 bases between them. This CDR3 is CASSEGWAGVGYTF. CDR3 bases: TGTGCCAGCAGCGAGGGATGGGCGGGGGTCGGCTACACCTTC. Based on the CDR3 plus reference TRBV7-2 and TRBJ1-2, the full variable domain is GAGVSQSPSNKVTEKGKDVELRCDPISGHTALYWYRQSLGQGLEFLIYFQGNSAPDKSGLPSDRFSAERTGGSVSTLTIQRTQQEDSAVYLCASSEGWAGVGYTFGSGTRLTVV.

The CDR3 nucleotides are TGTGCCAGCAGCCCACGCCAGACACAGGGGGCTGGGTACGAGCAGTACTTC. Its translation is CASSPRQTQGAGYEQYF. The chain recombines TRBV9 with TRBJ2-7, with 9 bases matching TRBD1. Trimming cost V 4 bases and J 4 bases; bases outside gene matches: 15. The CDR3 extends over 17 amino acids. Germline CDR1 reads SGDLS; CDR2 reads YYNGEE.

CDR3 sequence reads: CASTASRGSQGADSPLHF. CDR3 bases: TGTGCCAGCACCGCCTCCCGGGGGAGCCAGGGGGCTGATTCACCCCTCCACTTT. This chain uses TRBV11-1 with TRBJ1-6; 8 bases line up with TRBD1. V lost 7 bases and J lost 8; bases outside the gene matches: 19. Germline V lookup: CDR1 SGHAT, CDR2 FQDESV (reference sequence). The CDR3 spans 18 residues.

This clonotype was seen more than once but under ten times. J is TRBJ2-1 and V is TRBV15, with 8 nucleotides matching TRBD2. Germline-derived CDR1 and CDR2 are LNHNV and YYDKDF (reference sequence). The CDR3 is made up of 16 amino acids. V dropped 7 bases and J dropped 7; count of bases not matched to a gene: 15. CDR3 DNA: TGTGCCACCAAAGGTAGCGGGGAGCTTACAGGGAATGAGCAGTTCTTC. Translated, it gives CATKGSGELTGNEQFF.

The V call is TRBV5-1, the J call TRBJ2-3, with 11 positions matching TRBD2. CDR1 is SGHRS, CDR2 YFSETQ, per germline. V dropped 3 bases and J dropped 4; count of bases not matched to a gene: 10. This CDR3 is 17 amino acids long. The CDR3 sequence is CASSSGQLAGVSDTQYF. The DNA of the CDR3 is TGCGCCAGCAGCTCCGGACAACTAGCGGGGGTGTCAGATACGCAGTATTTT. Looking up the rest from reference TRBV5-1 and TRBJ2-3 gives the full variable domain: KAGVTQTPRYLIKTRGQQVTLSCSPISGHRSVSWYQQTPGQGLQFLFEYFSETQRNKGNFPGRFSGRQFSNSRSEMNVSTLELGDSALYLCASSSGQLAGVSDTQYFGPGTRLTVL.

This clonotype turned up a few times. This rearrangement joins TRBV7-6 to TRBJ1-5, with unresolved D. V gave up 10 bases and J gave up 5 bases, with 3 bases separating them. CDR1 SGHVS and CDR2 FNYEAQ come from the germline V gene. The CDR3 runs to 9 residues. DNA for the CDR3: TGTGCCACCGATCAGCCCCAGCATTTT. Its translation: CATDQPQHF.

The chain joins TRBV10-3 to TRBJ2-5, with a tentative D call TRBD1 (6 bases). Deletions cut 3 bases from V and 1 base from J, with 12 bases between. Germline V gives CDR1 ENHRY, CDR2 SYGVKD. The CDR3 has 15 amino acids. The CDR3 reads CAISDSSGVQETQYF. CDR3 coding DNA: TGTGCCATCAGTGATAGTTCAGGGGTCCAAGAGACCCAGTACTTC.

This clonotype was counted between two and nine times. This chain links TRBV7-9 with TRBJ2-1; TRBD1 matches 8 bases. The CDR3 spans 17 residues. Germline loops: CDR1 SEHNR, CDR2 FQNEAQ (reference sequence). V lost 5 bases and J lost 0; bases outside the gene matches: 9. CDR3: CASSPSGQGYSYNEQFF. The DNA of the CDR3 is TGTGCCAGCAGCCCCTCCGGACAGGGCTACTCCTACAATGAGCAGTTCTTC.

This clonotype was picked up a small number of times. The rearrangement links TRBV11-2 to TRBJ2-7; D could derive from TRBD1 or TRBD2 (5 bases each). The V end was cut by 2 bases, the J end by 0 bases, with 11 bases between. The CDR3 length is 15 residues. Germline lookup yields CDR1 SGHAT and CDR2 FQNNGV. CDR3 region: CASSLITGRSYEQYV. The CDR3 nucleotides are TGTGCCAGCAGCTTAATCACGGGGCGCTCCTACGAGCAGTACGTC.

This clonotype has only a few counts. The chain employs TRBV5-1 and TRBJ2-3; TRBD1 matches 9 bases. The germline gives CDR1 SGHRS, CDR2 YFSETQ. Trimming removed 3 bases from V and 2 bases from J; junction bases left unmatched: 19. The CDR3 spans 20 residues. The CDR3 reads CASSSKSTPYRGRITDTQYF. In DNA, the CDR3 is TGCGCCAGCAGCTCCAAATCGACTCCTTACAGGGGGCGCATCACAGATACGCAGTATTTT. The whole variable domain, filled in from reference TRBV5-1 and TRBJ2-3, reads KAGVTQTPRYLIKTRGQQVTLSCSPISGHRSVSWYQQTPGQGLQFLFEYFSETQRNKGNFPGRFSGRQFSNSRSEMNVSTLELGDSALYLCASSSKSTPYRGRITDTQYFGPGTRLTVL.